The clone carrying this TCR beta chain occurred a few times. Antigen: not known. With 7 bases removed from V and 11 bases from J, the gap between germline ends came to 17 bases. This CDR3 comprises 12 residues. Germline-derived CDR1 and CDR2 are SGHRS and YFSETQ. These data originate in a study of T-cell memory formation after mild COVID-19. Study-level background: Each donor largely had its own TCR clusters.

Using its own MiXCR run on the 5' RACE reads, TCRdb lists one record per CDR3 protein. The data contain 120,000 or so distinct CDR3 sequences, 17% of them singletons. Findings of the study overall: Whether second-wave clones peaking at day 37 were SARS-CoV-2 specific went unconfirmed. Contracting clones from day 15 to 85 showed balanced CD4/CD8; later expanders favored CD4+.

The sequence came from a man between 18 and 35 years old who had mild COVID-19 (a few samples of this study predate the infection). Cell type and time point are not known. The sample consisted of PBMCs or a T cell subset sorted from them (not recorded which). V is TRBV5-1 and J is TRBJ2-3, with D maybe TRBD2 (7 bases). CDR3 region: CASDSGGPEQYF. The CDR3 DNA follows: TGCGCCAGCGACTCCGGGGGGCCTGAGCAGTATTTT.